One and the same sample provided the 3 T cell receptor beta chains below, sequenced in a study of cytomegalovirus exposure and HLA in healthy donors. The PCR used 60 Vbeta and 13 Jbeta primers. The protocol was immunoSEQ multiplex PCR, while the TCRdb copy is restricted to in-frame clones and leaves out a portion. Among under 200,000 clones listed, around 78% were seen once. The sample was PBMCs. The receptors stem from a woman aged 25 to 45 in good health and CMV-seropositive.

The J gene is TRBJ2-3, the V gene TRBV18; 14 nucleotides match TRBD2. The germline gives CDR1 KGHSH, CDR2 LQKENI. V lost 0 bases, J lost 0 bases, and 2 bases stayed unmatched. The CDR3 totals 18 residues. CDR3 nucleotides: TGTGCCAGCTCACCACCGTGGACTAGCGGGGGGAGCACAGATACGCAGTATTTT. This encodes CASSPPWTSGGSTDTQYF.

The genes are TRBV7-2 and TRBJ2-2, with 12 bases matching TRBD2. J lost 5 bases, V lost 5 bases, and 6 bases had no gene match. In germline, CDR1 is SGHTA, CDR2 FQGNSA. This CDR3 spans 16 amino acids. DNA of the CDR3: TGTGCCAGCAGCCGAACTGGGACTAGCGGGACCGGGGAGCTGTTTTTT. Encoded protein: CASSRTGTSGTGELFF.

This chain connects TRBV11-2 to TRBJ2-2; D is possibly TRBD1 (6 bases). Per the germline V gene, CDR1 is SGHAT and CDR2 is FQNNGV. Trimming cost V 5 bases and J 0 bases, with 13 bases left between them. This CDR3 contains 16 residues. In DNA, the CDR3 is TGTGCCAGCAGCATCAGGGGTCGCGCGAACACCGGGGAGCTGTTTTTT. It yields the protein CASSIRGRANTGELFF.